This T cell receptor beta chain appears in the sequencing data of a study of OX40 agonist ivuxolimab in advanced cancers. The study, taken as a whole, reports: Doses of 0.1 to 3.0 mg/kg were accompanied by clonal expansion of CD4+ and CD8+ blood T cells by week 6. There were also nonresponders showing low normalized T-cell clonal expansion. More expanded clones were seen, on average, in CD8+ T cells than in CD4+.

For this clone: Its antigen is still unknown.

The method was immunoSEQ multiplex PCR; TCRdb's version includes in-frame clones alone and lacks a portion of them. The repertoire holds tens of thousands of clones, with roughly 80% as singletons. The CDR3 totals 14 residues. Between the trimmed V and J ends, which lost 6 bases and 1 base, there was a span of 12 bases. Germline V gene data show CDR1 as MNHNY and CDR2 as SVGAGI (reference sequence). The chain uses TRBV6-6 and TRBJ2-5; possibly TRBD2 for D (6 bases). The specimen was CD4+ or CD8+ T cells sorted from blood, collected in a trial of the OX40 agonist ivuxolimab. The clonotype comes from an adult with an advanced solid tumor such as melanoma, head and neck, liver or kidney cancer. For the CDR3, the DNA is TGTGCCAGCAGCCACGGGACTTTCCAAGAGACCCAGTACTTC. Its translation is CASSHGTFQETQYF.